The 4 T cell receptor beta chains in this list originate from one sample, sequenced in a study of blood T cell repertoires in COVID-19. Here immunoSEQ multiplex PCR was the method, and the copy in TCRdb shows in-frame clones only, minus some. Found here are about 110,000 clones, approximately 90% of them singletons; the top ten hold 1.1%. Input material: peripheral blood. The receptors were sampled from a human donor in a cohort sampled during active COVID-19.

The J gene is TRBJ1-1, the V gene TRBV6-5; weak D call: TRBD1 (5 bases). Trimming took 2 bases from V and 5 from J, leaving 12 bases between them. Germline CDR1 reads MNHEY; CDR2 reads SVGAGI. This CDR3 contains 14 residues. CDR3 bases: TGTGCCAGCAGTTACAGGCAGGGAGGAACTGAAGCTTTCTTT. It is translated as CASSYRQGGTEAFF.

This chain connects TRBV4-2 to TRBJ2-3, with 11 bases that match TRBD2. This CDR3 is built from 15 residues. CDR1 LGHNA and CDR2 YNFKEQ come from the germline V gene. The junction had 5 bases not matched to a gene; V was cut back by 4 bases and J by 5 bases. CDR3 protein: CASSPAGTSGDTQYF. The DNA of the CDR3 is TGTGCCAGCAGCCCAGCCGGGACTAGCGGAGATACGCAGTATTTT.

The gene calls are TRBV4-3 and TRBJ1-2, with 10 bases lining up with TRBD1. This CDR3 region has 19 residues. CDR1 and CDR2 (germline): LGHNA, YSLEER. V lost 2 bases and J lost 3; bases outside the gene matches: 15. The CDR3 coding sequence is TGCGCCAGCAGCCAATCTAGACAGGGGGCTCTTCCGAGCCACTATGGCTACACCTTC. Translating it yields CASSQSRQGALPSHYGYTF.

The chain recombines TRBV3-1 (or the pseudogene TRBV3-2) with TRBJ2-5, with 16 positions matching TRBD2. Germline lookup yields CDR1 LGHDT and CDR2 YNNKEL (reference sequence). The junction had 6 bases not matched to a gene; V was cut back by 2 bases and J by 0 bases. The CDR3 covers 19 residues. The CDR3 is CASSQPGTSGGAYQETQYF. In DNA form, the CDR3 reads TGTGCCAGCAGCCAACCTGGGACTAGCGGGGGGGCGTACCAAGAGACCCAGTACTTC.